This TCR beta chain emerged from a study of control samples from healthy donors and cancer patients (dated by TCRdb to 2020 to 2021). The library was produced with the immunoSEQ multiplex PCR assay. Here the immuneACCESS table is served through TCRdb, limited to in-frame sequences with V and J called. Missing clones are a known gap in these copies; in checked studies unresolved V genes cover under half, and the rest lacks a known reason. In this sample the table shows 150,000 to 200,000 clones, around nine tenths of which occur a single time. The top ten constitute around 1.6% of the sample. Comments on this clone: There is no known antigen for this receptor. One end of the junction is discordant with germline, which a read error may explain.

Sequencing was done on a sample of blood. This receptor was taken from a man between 18 and 35 years old in good health.

The DNA reads TGTGCCAGCTCACCCGCGTGGAAGGACGAGCGGTACTTC. The resulting protein is CASSPAWKDERYF. The chain is made from TRBV18 and TRBJ2-7, with the D gene not clear enough to name. Spanning cysteine to phenylalanine, the CDR3 consists of 13 amino acids. Only CDR3 DNA is held: 39 bases, read in frame from base 1. Taken from the germline V gene, the CDR1 and CDR2 loops are KGHSH and LQKENI. Beyond the CDR3, the reference TRBV18 and TRBJ2-7 genes provide the residues; the full variable domain reads: NAGVMQNPRHLVRRRGQEARLRCSPMKGHSHVYWYRQLPEEGLKFMVYLQKENIIDESGMPKERFSAEFPKEGPSILRIQQVVRGDSAAYFCASSPAWKDERYFGPGTRLTVT.